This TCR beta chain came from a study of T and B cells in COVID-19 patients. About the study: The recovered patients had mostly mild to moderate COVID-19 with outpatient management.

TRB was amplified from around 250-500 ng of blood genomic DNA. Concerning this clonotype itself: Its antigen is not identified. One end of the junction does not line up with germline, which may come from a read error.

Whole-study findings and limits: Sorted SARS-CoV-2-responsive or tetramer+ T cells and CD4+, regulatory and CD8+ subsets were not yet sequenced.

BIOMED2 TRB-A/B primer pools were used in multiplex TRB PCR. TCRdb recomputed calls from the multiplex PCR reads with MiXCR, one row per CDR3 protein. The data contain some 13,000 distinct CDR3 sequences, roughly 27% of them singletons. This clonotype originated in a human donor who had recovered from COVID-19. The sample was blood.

CDR3 coding DNA: TGTGCCAGCAGCCAGGGACAGAACTATGGCTACTCCTTC. It yields the protein CASSQGQNYGYSF. The chain links TRBV7-2 to TRBJ1-2; 7 nucleotides agree with TRBD1. Germline V gene data show CDR1 as SGHTA and CDR2 as FQGNSA. CDR3 size: 13 residues.